The clone carrying this TCR beta chain was counted only a few times. The time point was: blood 2 weeks post-SBRT. Treatment noted: 15 Gy SBRT to primary tumor, nephrectomy 4 weeks later. These data belong to a study of radiation and T cells in renal cell carcinoma. The CDR3 loop spans 13 amino acids. The V end lost 5 bases, the J end lost 3 bases, and 10 bases lay between the germline ends. Germline V gives CDR1 SGHVS, CDR2 FNYEAQ. Using immunoSEQ multiplex PCR, the repertoire was profiled, and TCRdb retains in-frame clones only, with some absent. The sample has around 120,000 clones; around four fifths are singletons.

The starting material was blood, obtained from a patient whose treatment included radiotherapy and nephrectomy. This rearrangement joins TRBV7-6 to TRBJ1-1, with D perhaps matching TRBD1 (5 bases). This receptor was identified in a woman aged 55-69 years with renal cell carcinoma. The DNA of the CDR3 is TGTGCCAGCAGCCACGGGGGTGACACTGAAGCTTTCTTT. This encodes CASSHGGDTEAFF.